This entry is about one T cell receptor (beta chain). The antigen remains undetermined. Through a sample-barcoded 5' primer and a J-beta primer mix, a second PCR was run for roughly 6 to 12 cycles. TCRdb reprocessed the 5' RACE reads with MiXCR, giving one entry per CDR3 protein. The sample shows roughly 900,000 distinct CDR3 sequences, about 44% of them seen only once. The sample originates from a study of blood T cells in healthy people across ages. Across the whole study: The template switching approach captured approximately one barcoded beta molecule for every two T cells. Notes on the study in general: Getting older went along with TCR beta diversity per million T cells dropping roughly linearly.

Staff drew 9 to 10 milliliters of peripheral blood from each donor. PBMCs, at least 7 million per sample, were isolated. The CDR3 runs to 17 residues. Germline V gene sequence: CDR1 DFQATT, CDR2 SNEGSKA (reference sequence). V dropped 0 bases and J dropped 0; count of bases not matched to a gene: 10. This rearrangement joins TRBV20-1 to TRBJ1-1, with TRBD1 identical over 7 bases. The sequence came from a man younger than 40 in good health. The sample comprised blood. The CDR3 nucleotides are TGCAGTGCTAGAGATTTGGAGGGGGCCACCTTGAACACTGAAGCTTTCTTT. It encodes CSARDLEGATLNTEAFF.